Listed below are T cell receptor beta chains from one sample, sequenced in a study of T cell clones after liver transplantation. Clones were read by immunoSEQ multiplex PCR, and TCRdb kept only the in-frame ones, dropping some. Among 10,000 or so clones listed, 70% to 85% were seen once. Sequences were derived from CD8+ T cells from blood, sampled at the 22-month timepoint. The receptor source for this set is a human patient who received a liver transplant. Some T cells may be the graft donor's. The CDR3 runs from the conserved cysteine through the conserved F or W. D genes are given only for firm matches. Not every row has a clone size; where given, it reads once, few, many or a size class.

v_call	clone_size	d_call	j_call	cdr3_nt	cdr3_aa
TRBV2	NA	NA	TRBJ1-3	TGTGCCAGCGTAGGACAGTTTTCTGGAAACACCATATATTTT	CASVGQFSGNTIYF
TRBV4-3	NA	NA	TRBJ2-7	TGCGCCAGCAGCCCCGACAACTCCTACGAGCAGTACTTC	CASSPDNSYEQYF
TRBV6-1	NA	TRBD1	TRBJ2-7	TGTGCCAGCAGTGAAGAAGTGGGGACAGGATTTACCTACGAGCAGTACTTC	CASSEEVGTGFTYEQYF
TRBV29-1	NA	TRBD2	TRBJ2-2	TGCAGCGTTGCGGGACTAGCGGGGAGGACCGGGGAGCTGTTTTTT	CSVAGLAGRTGELFF
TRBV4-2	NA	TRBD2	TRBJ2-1	TGTGCCAGCAGCCAAGAAGACCAACTAGCGGGCTACAATGAGCAGTTCTTC	CASSQEDQLAGYNEQFF
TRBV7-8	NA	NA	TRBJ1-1	TGTGCCAGCAGCTTATCTTGGGGTTCGGACACTGAAGCTTTCTTT	CASSLSWGSDTEAFF
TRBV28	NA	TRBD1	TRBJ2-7	TGTGCCAGCAACCCAACGACAGGGTACGAGCAGTACTTC	CASNPTTGYEQYF
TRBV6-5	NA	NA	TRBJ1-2	TGTGCCAGCAGTAACTGGAAAGAGAGGAGTAACTATGGCTACACCTTC	CASSNWKERSNYGYTF
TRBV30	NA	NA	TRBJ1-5	TGTGCCTGGAGTTGGACAAATCAGCCCCAGCATTTT	CAWSWTNQPQHF
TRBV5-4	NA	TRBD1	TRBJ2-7	TGTGCCAGCAGCTTGGCCGGGACAGACTACGAGCAGTACTTC	CASSLAGTDYEQYF
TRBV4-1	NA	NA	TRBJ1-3	TGCGCCAGCAGCCAAGATCGACGGGAAGGAAACACCATATATTTT	CASSQDRREGNTIYF
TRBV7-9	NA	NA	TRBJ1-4	TGTGCCAGCAGCCCATCGGAGGGACTGCTTAATGAAAAACTGTTTTTT	CASSPSEGLLNEKLFF
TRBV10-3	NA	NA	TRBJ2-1	TGTGCCATCAGTACGGCGGGACGGCCAGAGCAGTTCTTC	CAISTAGRPEQFF
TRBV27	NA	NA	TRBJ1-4	TGTGCCAGCAGTTTATCCCAAATTTCAACTAATGAAAAACTGTTTTTT	CASSLSQISTNEKLFF
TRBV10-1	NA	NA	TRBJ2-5	TGCGCCAGCAGTGCGGGGATGTACCAAGAGACCCAGTACTTC	CASSAGMYQETQYF
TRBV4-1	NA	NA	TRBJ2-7	TGCGCCAGCAGCCCTAATTGGGGCTCCTACGAGCAGTACTTC	CASSPNWGSYEQYF
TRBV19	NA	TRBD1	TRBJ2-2	TGTGCCACCCTGGACAGGGGGAACACCGGGGAGCTGTTTTTT	CATLDRGNTGELFF
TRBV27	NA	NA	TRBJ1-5	TGTGCCAGCAGTTTATTAGGCTCCAACCATCAGCCCCAGCATTTT	CASSLLGSNHQPQHF
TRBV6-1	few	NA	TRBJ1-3	TGTGCCAGCAGTGAAAACGAGGCGGGGGGAAACACCATATATTTT	CASSENEAGGNTIYF
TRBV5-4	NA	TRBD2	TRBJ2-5	TGTGCCAGCAGCTTAGAGCGGGGGGGCGGGGAGACCCAGTACTTC	CASSLERGGGETQYF
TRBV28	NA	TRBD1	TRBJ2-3	TGTGCCAGCAGTTTCATGACAGGGGGTAAGGCAGATACGCAGTATTTT	CASSFMTGGKADTQYF
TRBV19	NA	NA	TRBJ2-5	TGTGCCAGTACCCCCGAGGGTAGAGAGACCCAGTACTTC	CASTPEGRETQYF
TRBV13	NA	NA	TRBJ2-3	TGTGCCAGCAGTAGGGGTTGGACGGAACCTAGCACAGATACGCAGTATTTT	CASSRGWTEPSTDTQYF
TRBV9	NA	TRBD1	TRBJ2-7	TGTGCCAGCAGCCCCCGGGACAGCTACGAGCAGTACTTC	CASSPRDSYEQYF
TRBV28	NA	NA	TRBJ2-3	TGTGCCAGCAGTCCATATAGCGCTAGCACAGATACGCAGTATTTT	CASSPYSASTDTQYF
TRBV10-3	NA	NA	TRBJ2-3	TGTGCCATCAGTGAGATAGCCTACACAGATACGCAGTATTTT	CAISEIAYTDTQYF
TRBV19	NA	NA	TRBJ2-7	TGTGCCAGTAGTATGGGGCCCGTTTTTGAGCAGTACTTC	CASSMGPVFEQYF
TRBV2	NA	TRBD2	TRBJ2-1	TGTGCCAGCAGGGAAATCGGGGGGATCTCCTACAATGAGCAGTTCTTC	CASREIGGISYNEQFF
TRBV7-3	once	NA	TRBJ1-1	TGTGCCAGCAGCTTAATAGAAGCAGCAGAAGCTTTCTTT	CASSLIEAAEAFF
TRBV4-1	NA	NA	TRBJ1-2	TGCGCCAGCAGCCAAGTAGTGGGGGGTAATGGCTACACCTTC	CASSQVVGGNGYTF
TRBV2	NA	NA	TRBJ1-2	TGTGCCAGCAGAGATACGACAGCTAACTATGGCTACACCTTC	CASRDTTANYGYTF
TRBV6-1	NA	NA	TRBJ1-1	TGTGCCAGCAGTGAGCTCGGCACGAACACTGAAGCTTTCTTT	CASSELGTNTEAFF
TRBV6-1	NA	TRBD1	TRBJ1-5	TGTGCCAGCACTGACAGGGGGCCCAATCAGCCCCAGCATTTT	CASTDRGPNQPQHF
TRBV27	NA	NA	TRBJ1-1	TGTGCCAGCAGTTTGGACCTGAACACTGAAGCTTTCTTT	CASSLDLNTEAFF
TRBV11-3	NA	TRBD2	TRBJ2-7	TGTGCCAACAGCTTAGTTTTGACTAGCGGGGGGCCAATCTACGAGCAGTACTTC	CANSLVLTSGGPIYEQYF
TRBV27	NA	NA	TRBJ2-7	TGTGCCAGCAGTTCTCCCTCCTACGAGCAGTACTTC	CASSSPSYEQYF
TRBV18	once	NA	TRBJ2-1	TGTGCCAGCTCACCACCGGGACATGAGCAGTTCTTC	CASSPPGHEQFF
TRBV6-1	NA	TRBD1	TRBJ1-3	TGTGCCAGCAGGAACAGGGTCAGGGGGGACACCATATATTTT	CASRNRVRGDTIYF
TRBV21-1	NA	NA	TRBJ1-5	TGTGCCAGCACCAAGCGCCCGGGACAGGGACTTTATAGCAATCAGCCCCAGCATTTT	CASTKRPGQGLYSNQPQHF
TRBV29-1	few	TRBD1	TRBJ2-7	TGCAGCGTTGAGAGGGGACAGGGCTACGAGCAGTACTTC	CSVERGQGYEQYF
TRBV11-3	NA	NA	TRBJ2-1	TGTGCCAGCAGCCCCCCGGGGGGCTTTAGAGGTGAGCAGTTCTTC	CASSPPGGFRGEQFF
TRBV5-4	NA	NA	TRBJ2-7	TGTGCCAGCAGCTTGTGGGGACAAACCTACGAGCAGTACTTC	CASSLWGQTYEQYF
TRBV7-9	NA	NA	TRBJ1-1	TGTGCCAGCAGCTTAGGATACACTGAAGCTTTCTTT	CASSLGYTEAFF
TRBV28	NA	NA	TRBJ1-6	TGTGCCAGCAGTTTGTTGGATACCGCCTATAATTCACCCCTCCACTTT	CASSLLDTAYNSPLHF
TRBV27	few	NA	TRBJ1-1	TGTGCCAGCAGCTTGATCGCGAACACTGAAGCTTTCTTT	CASSLIANTEAFF
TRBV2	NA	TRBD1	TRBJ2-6	TGTGCCAGCAGTGAGGGGACAGTCGTCTCTGGGGCCAACGTCCTGACTTTC	CASSEGTVVSGANVLTF
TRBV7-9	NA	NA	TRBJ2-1	TGTGCCAGCAGCTTAGGGGACATATACAATGAGCAGTTCTTC	CASSLGDIYNEQFF
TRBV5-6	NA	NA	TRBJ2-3	TGTGCCAGCAGCTTGGCCCTGTATGGCACAGATACGCAGTATTTT	CASSLALYGTDTQYF
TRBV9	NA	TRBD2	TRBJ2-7	TGTGCCAGCAGCTCGACTTCTAGCGGGGGATTCTACGAGCAGTACTTC	CASSSTSSGGFYEQYF
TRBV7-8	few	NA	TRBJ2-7	TGTGCCAGCAGCCCCACGGGCGGGGGCACGTCCTACGAGCAGTACTTC	CASSPTGGGTSYEQYF
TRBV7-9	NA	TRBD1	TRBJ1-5	TGTGCCAGCAGCATCCAGGGGGCGAGGCAGCCCCAGCATTTT	CASSIQGARQPQHF
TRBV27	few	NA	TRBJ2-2	TGTGCCAGCAGTTTTAACACCGGGGAGCTGTTTTTT	CASSFNTGELFF
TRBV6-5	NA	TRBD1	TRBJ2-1	TGTGCCAGCAGTTATCCCCGGGACAGGGGTGGTCATGAGCAGTTCTTC	CASSYPRDRGGHEQFF